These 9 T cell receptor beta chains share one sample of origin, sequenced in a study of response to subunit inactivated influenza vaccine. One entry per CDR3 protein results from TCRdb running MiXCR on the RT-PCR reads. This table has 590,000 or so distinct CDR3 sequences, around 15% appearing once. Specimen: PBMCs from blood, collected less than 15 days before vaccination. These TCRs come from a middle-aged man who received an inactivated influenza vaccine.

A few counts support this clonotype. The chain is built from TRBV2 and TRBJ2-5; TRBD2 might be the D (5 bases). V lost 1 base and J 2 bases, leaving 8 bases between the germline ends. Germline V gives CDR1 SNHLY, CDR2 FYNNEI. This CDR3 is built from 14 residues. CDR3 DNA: TGTGCCAGCAGTGAAGGCGGGTTTCAAGAGACCCAGTACTTC. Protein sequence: CASSEGGFQETQYF.

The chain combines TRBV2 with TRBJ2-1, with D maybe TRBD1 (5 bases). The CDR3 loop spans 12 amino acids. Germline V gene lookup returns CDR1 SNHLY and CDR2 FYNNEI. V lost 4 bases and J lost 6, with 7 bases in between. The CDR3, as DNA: TGTGCCAGCAGTGCCAGGGTCAATGAGCAGTTCTTC. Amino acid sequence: CASSARVNEQFF.

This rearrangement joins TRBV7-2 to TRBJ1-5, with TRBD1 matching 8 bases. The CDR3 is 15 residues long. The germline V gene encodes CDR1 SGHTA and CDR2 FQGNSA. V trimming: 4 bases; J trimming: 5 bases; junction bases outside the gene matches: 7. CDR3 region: CASSSSGGGDQPQHF. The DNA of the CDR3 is TGTGCCAGCAGCTCTTCAGGGGGCGGGGATCAGCCCCAGCATTTT.

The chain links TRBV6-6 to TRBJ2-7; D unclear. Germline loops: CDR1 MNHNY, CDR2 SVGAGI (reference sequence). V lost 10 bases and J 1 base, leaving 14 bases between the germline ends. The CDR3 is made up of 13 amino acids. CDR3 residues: CATRVGLSYEQYF. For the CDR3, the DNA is TGTGCCACCCGAGTTGGGCTTTCCTACGAGCAGTACTTC.

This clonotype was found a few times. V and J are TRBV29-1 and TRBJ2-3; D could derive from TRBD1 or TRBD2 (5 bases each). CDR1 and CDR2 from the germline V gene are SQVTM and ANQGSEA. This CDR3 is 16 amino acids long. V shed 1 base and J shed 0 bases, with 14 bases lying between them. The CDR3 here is CSVEVGWGLSTDTQYF. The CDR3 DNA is TGCAGCGTTGAAGTGGGATGGGGGTTAAGCACAGATACGCAGTATTTT.

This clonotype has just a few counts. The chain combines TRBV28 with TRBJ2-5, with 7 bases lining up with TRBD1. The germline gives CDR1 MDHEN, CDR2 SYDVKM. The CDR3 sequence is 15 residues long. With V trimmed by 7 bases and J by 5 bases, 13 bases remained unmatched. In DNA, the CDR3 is TGTGCCAGCACTACCAACACTAGGGGGCTTGAGACCCAGTACTTC. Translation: CASTTNTRGLETQYF.

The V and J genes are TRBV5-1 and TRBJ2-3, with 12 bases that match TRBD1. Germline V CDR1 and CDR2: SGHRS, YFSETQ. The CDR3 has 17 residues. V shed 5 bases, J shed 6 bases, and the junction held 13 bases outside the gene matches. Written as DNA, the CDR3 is TGCGCCAGCAGGCGAGGAAGGGGGACAGGGGGCGCGGATACGCAGTATTTT. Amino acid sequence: CASRRGRGTGGADTQYF.

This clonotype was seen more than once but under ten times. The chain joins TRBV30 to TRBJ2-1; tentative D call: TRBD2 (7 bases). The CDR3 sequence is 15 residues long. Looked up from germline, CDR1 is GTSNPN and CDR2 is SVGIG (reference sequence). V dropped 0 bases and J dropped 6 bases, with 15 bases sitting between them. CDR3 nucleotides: TGTGCCTGGAGTGTAGGGAGGGGAGGGGGCAATGAGCAGTTCTTC. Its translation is CAWSVGRGGGNEQFF.

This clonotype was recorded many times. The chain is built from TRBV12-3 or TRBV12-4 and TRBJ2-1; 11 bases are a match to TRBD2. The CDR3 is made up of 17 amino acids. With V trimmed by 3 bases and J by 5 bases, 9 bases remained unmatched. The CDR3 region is CASSFPPGTSGNNEQFF. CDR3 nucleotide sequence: TGTGCCAGCAGTTTCCCCCCCGGGACTAGCGGAAACAATGAGCAGTTCTTC.